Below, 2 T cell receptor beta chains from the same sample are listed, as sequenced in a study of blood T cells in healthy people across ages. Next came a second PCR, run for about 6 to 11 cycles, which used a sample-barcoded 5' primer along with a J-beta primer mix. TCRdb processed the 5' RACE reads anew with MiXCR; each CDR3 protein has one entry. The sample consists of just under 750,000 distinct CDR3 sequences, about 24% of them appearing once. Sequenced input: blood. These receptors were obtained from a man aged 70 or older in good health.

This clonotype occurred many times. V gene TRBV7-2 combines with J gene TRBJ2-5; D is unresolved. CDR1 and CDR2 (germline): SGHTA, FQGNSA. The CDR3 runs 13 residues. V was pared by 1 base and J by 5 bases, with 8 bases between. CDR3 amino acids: CASSLVARETQYF. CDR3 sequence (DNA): TGTGCCAGCAGCTTAGTTGCTCGGGAGACCCAGTACTTC.

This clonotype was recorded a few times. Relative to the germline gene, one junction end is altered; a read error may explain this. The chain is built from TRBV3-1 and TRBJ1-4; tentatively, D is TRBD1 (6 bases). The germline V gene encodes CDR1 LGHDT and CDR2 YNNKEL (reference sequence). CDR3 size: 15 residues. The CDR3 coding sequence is TGTGCCAGCAACCAAAGGGGGAACCTGAATGAAAAACTGTTTTTT. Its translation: CASNQRGNLNEKLFF.